This passage covers 16 T cell receptor beta chains from one sample sequenced in a study of cytomegalovirus exposure and HLA in healthy donors. Primers for the PCR totalled 60 Vbeta and 13 Jbeta. Libraries were prepared by immunoSEQ multiplex PCR; TCRdb keeps only in-frame clonotypes and omits some of them. The top ten hold 2.5% to 3% of the sample, which has under 110,000 clones, around 75% seen once. Input material: PBMCs. The receptor source for this set is a male donor in good health and CMV-seropositive.

The chain carries TRBV6-4 and TRBJ1-5, with a tentative D call TRBD1 (5 bases). CDR1 is MRHNA, CDR2 SNTAGT, per germline. The V end was cut by 6 bases, the J end by 6 bases, with 12 bases between. The CDR3 runs 13 residues. The CDR3 loop is CASSTGGGQPQHF. The CDR3 DNA is TGTGCCAGCAGCACCGGGGGGGGTCAGCCCCAGCATTTT.

V usage is TRBV15 and J usage is TRBJ2-6; the D gene is possibly TRBD1 (6 bases). Looked up from germline, CDR1 is LNHNV and CDR2 is YYDKDF (reference sequence). The length of the CDR3 is 16 residues. Between the trimmed V and J ends, which lost 1 base and 2 bases, there was a span of 9 bases. This CDR3 reads CATSRAGAAGANVLTF. In DNA form, the CDR3 reads TGTGCCACCAGCAGAGCAGGGGCGGCTGGGGCCAACGTCCTGACTTTC.

The V gene is TRBV6-5, the J gene TRBJ2-7, with a possible D match to TRBD1 (6 bases). This CDR3 spans 16 amino acids. Germline CDR1 is MNHEY and CDR2 is SVGAGI. Trimming pared 0 bases from V and 0 bases from J, leaving 12 bases between. DNA for the CDR3: TGTGCCAGCAGTTACTCCGGGACATCGATCTCCTACGAGCAGTACTTC. Translation: CASSYSGTSISYEQYF.

This clone was counted only a few times. This chain connects TRBV15 to TRBJ2-3; 7 bases fit TRBD1. CDR1 is LNHNV and CDR2 is YYDKDF in the germline V gene (reference sequence). J gave up 4 bases and V 0 bases, and 7 bases lay outside the gene matches. The CDR3 totals 16 residues. Here the CDR3 reads CATSREFNQGADTQYF. CDR3 DNA sequence: TGTGCCACCAGCAGAGAATTCAACCAGGGGGCAGATACGCAGTATTTT.

This chain joins TRBV7-2 and TRBJ2-1; the match to TRBD1 covers 11 bases. The CDR3 runs 16 residues. The germline V gene encodes CDR1 SGHTA and CDR2 FQGNSA. V gave up 5 bases and J gave up 2 bases; unmatched junction bases: 5. DNA of the CDR3: TGTGCCAGCAGCCCGGTGGGACAGGGGGCCTACAATGAGCAGTTCTTC. This gives the protein CASSPVGQGAYNEQFF.

This rearrangement joins TRBV4-3 to TRBJ2-6; D is ambiguous. The CDR3 has 15 residues. V lost 1 base, J lost 4 bases, and 8 bases lay in between. From germline, CDR1 is LGHNA and CDR2 YSLEER. The CDR3 DNA is TGCGCCAGCAGCCAAGTAGAGAGGGGGGCCAACGTCCTGACTTTC. Translated, it gives CASSQVERGANVLTF.

The chain employs TRBV7-2 and TRBJ2-7, with D possibly being TRBD1 (6 bases). From germline, CDR1 is SGHTA and CDR2 FQGNSA. Trimming left V 4 bases short and J 0 bases short, with 10 bases between. This CDR3 contains 14 residues. The CDR3 region is CASSSETGSYEQYF. In DNA, the CDR3 is TGTGCCAGCAGCTCGGAGACAGGCTCCTACGAGCAGTACTTC.

The V call is TRBV25-1, the J call TRBJ2-1; D uncertain. Looked up from germline, CDR1 is MGHDK and CDR2 is SYGVNS. V lost 3 bases and J 5 bases, leaving 17 bases between the germline ends. The CDR3 is 16 amino acids. Here the CDR3 DNA reads TGTGCCAGCAGTGACAAACCCCCTAGGCTAGACAATGAGCAGTTCTTC. Amino acids: CASSDKPPRLDNEQFF.

This chain joins TRBV4-3 and TRBJ2-1; 8 bases align to TRBD1. The V and J ends lost 6 bases and 5 bases, in that order; junction bases with no gene match: 9. Germline assignment: CDR1 LGHNA and CDR2 YSLEER. The CDR3 is 15 amino acids. The CDR3 DNA reads as TGCGCCAGCAGGGAGCACGGGACAGGCAACAATGAGCAGTTCTTC. It specifies CASREHGTGNNEQFF.

The gene calls are TRBV28 and TRBJ1-6; D uncertain. This CDR3 is 15 amino acids long. The germline V and J ends were trimmed by 7 bases and 2 bases, with 12 bases remaining between them. CDR1 is MDHEN, CDR2 SYDVKM, per germline. In nucleotides, the CDR3 is TGTGCCAGCAATCACTACGGGGCCTATAATTCACCCCTCCACTTT. It yields the protein CASNHYGAYNSPLHF.

The chain couples TRBV6-1 to TRBJ2-5, with 13 bases fitting TRBD2. The germline V gene has CDR1 MNHNS and CDR2 SASEGT. CDR3 size: 17 residues. Trimming cost V 4 bases and J 5 bases; bases outside gene matches: 10. CDR3 bases: TGTGCCAGCAGTGTATGGACTAGCGGGAGCCTCGATGAGACCCAGTACTTC. Its translation is CASSVWTSGSLDETQYF.

The chain combines TRBV2 with TRBJ1-5; the D is unclear. Germline V gene data show CDR1 as SNHLY and CDR2 as FYNNEI. Trimming cost V 3 bases and J 7 bases, with 13 bases left between them. The CDR3 is 14 amino acids. The DNA for the CDR3 is TGTGCCAGCAGTGAGGGTCCACGAGGGCAGCCCCAGCATTTT. Translating it yields CASSEGPRGQPQHF.

The chain recombines TRBV9 with TRBJ2-3; the match to TRBD2 covers 11 bases. In germline, CDR1 is SGDLS, CDR2 YYNGEE. The CDR3 runs 15 residues. J lost 3 bases, V lost 6 bases, and 6 bases had no gene match. CDR3 residues: CASNLAGGPTDTQYF. The CDR3 region has the DNA TGTGCCAGCAACTTAGCGGGGGGGCCGACAGATACGCAGTATTTT.

V gene TRBV5-4 combines with J gene TRBJ2-1, with 8 bases fitting TRBD1. This CDR3 is built from 14 residues. Losses at the gene ends were 3 bases for V and 8 bases for J; bases not matched to a gene: 7. The germline gives CDR1 SGHNT, CDR2 YYREEE (reference sequence). CDR3 sequence reads: CASSWTGRAHEQFF. CDR3 sequence (DNA): TGTGCCAGCAGCTGGACAGGGCGTGCACATGAGCAGTTCTTC.

The chain is built from TRBV4-1 and TRBJ1-2; D is unclear. The germline V and J ends were trimmed by 1 base and 8 bases, with 14 bases remaining between them. The V gene's germline CDR1 is MGHRA and CDR2 YSYEKL. The CDR3 runs 14 residues. CDR3 amino acids: CASSQGGSLRGYTF. For the CDR3, the DNA is TGCGCCAGCAGCCAAGGAGGGTCCTTGAGAGGCTACACCTTC.

This chain uses TRBV5-6 with TRBJ1-4; D not resolved. Germline CDR1 SGHDT, CDR2 YYEEEE. The CDR3 contains 13 residues. Trimming took 0 bases from V and 4 from J, leaving 4 bases between them. The CDR3 here is CASSLGYNEKLFF. CDR3 bases: TGTGCCAGCAGCTTGGGCTATAATGAAAAACTGTTTTTT.